This T cell receptor beta chain was sequenced in a study of T cell responses to AZD1222 COVID-19 vaccine. To note about this clone: Its target is not known.

Repertoires were generated with immunoSEQ multiplex PCR, while TCRdb's copy carries only in-frame clones and drops some. Among 84,000 or so clones listed, 75% to 90% were seen once. Overall study results and limits: The study sampled repertoires only after the peak T cell response. With two AZD1222 doses given, Spike-specific TCR breadth and depth both rose.

This CDR3 contains 16 residues. Per germline, CDR1 SGHVS and CDR2 FNYEAQ. V gave up 2 bases and J gave up 0 bases, with 10 bases separating them. This receptor was obtained from an adult in good health. Sequenced here: peripheral blood, sampled on day 0 of AZD1222 vaccination. The chain joins TRBV7-6 to TRBJ2-2, with D perhaps TRBD1 (5 bases). The CDR3 nucleotides are TGTGCCAGCAGCTTATTCGACAGCGCGAACACCGGGGAGCTGTTTTTT. Its translation: CASSLFDSANTGELFF.